These 9 T cell receptor beta chains originate from one sample sequenced in a study of blood T cell repertoires in COVID-19. Assay: immunoSEQ multiplex PCR; the TCRdb copy retains only in-frame clones and omits some. The data show a few hundred thousand clones, with 87% seen just once and roughly 3.1% held by the top ten. Sequencing was done on a sample of peripheral blood. The receptors originated from a man in his late teens or twenties with active or convalescent COVID-19.

The V and J genes are TRBV21-1 and TRBJ1-4; the table's TRBD1 call for D was not verified on the DNA. TRBV21-1 is a listed pseudogene. The CDR3 spans 17 residues. The DNA for the CDR3 is TGTGCCAGCAGCAATAACATTACAGGGGTAACTAATGAAAAACTGTTTTTT. Protein sequence: CASSNNITGVTNEKLFF.

CDR3 DNA sequence: TGTGCCAGCAGTGAATTGGGCGGGGAGGCCTCACCCCTCCACTTT. Amino acid sequence: CASSELGGEASPLHF. The chain couples TRBV2 to TRBJ1-6; D unresolved. The germline CDR1 and CDR2 sequences are SNHLY and FYNNEI. The V end was cut by 2 bases, the J end by 10 bases, with 15 bases between. This CDR3 region has 15 residues.

The chain carries TRBV19 and TRBJ2-2, with 7 bases identical to TRBD2. The V and J ends lost 6 bases and 1 base, in that order; junction bases with no gene match: 2. The CDR3 is 14 amino acids. Germline V gene sequence: CDR1 LNHDA, CDR2 SQIVND (reference sequence). CDR3 nucleotides: TGTGCCAGTAGAACGGGAGGGAACACCGGGGAGCTGTTTTTT. Its translation: CASRTGGNTGELFF.

In this sample, this clone turned up once. The chain recombines TRBV29-1 with TRBJ2-2; a possible D gene is TRBD2 (5 bases). Trimming took off 5 bases at V and 5 bases at J, with 12 bases between the two ends. There are 13 residues in the CDR3. Germline loops: CDR1 SQVTM, CDR2 ANQGSEA. CDR3 loop: CSVIFGGTGELFF. In DNA form, the CDR3 reads TGCAGCGTTATTTTTGGAGGAACCGGGGAGCTGTTTTTT.

J is TRBJ2-5 and V is TRBV10-3; D possibly corresponds to TRBD2 (5 bases). With 6 bases removed from V and 5 bases from J, the gap between germline ends came to 13 bases. This CDR3 contains 13 residues. CDR1 and CDR2 from the germline V gene are ENHRY and SYGVKD. The chain's CDR3 is CAISLERVETQYF. For the CDR3, the DNA is TGTGCCATCAGCTTGGAGAGGGTGGAGACCCAGTACTTC.

This clone was counted once. V is TRBV5-6 and J is TRBJ2-2, with 11 nucleotides matching TRBD2. After removal of 0 bases from V and 2 bases from J, the junction contained 3 bases not matched to a gene. Germline V CDR1 and CDR2: SGHDT, YYEEEE. The CDR3 contains 17 residues. CDR3 residues: CASSLETSGINTGELFF. CDR3 nucleotides: TGTGCCAGCAGCTTGGAGACTAGCGGGATCAACACCGGGGAGCTGTTTTTT. Full variable domain (remainder filled in from reference TRBV5-6 and TRBJ2-2): DAGVTQSPTHLIKTRGQQVTLRCSPKSGHDTVSWYQQALGQGPQFIFQYYEEEERQRGNFPDRFSGHQFPNYSSELNVNALLLGDSALYLCASSLETSGINTGELFFGEGSRLTVL.

The chain is built from TRBV5-1 and TRBJ2-7; a weak D match, TRBD1 (6 bases). V lost 5 bases and J lost 6, with 18 bases in between. CDR1 and CDR2 (germline): SGHRS, YFSETQ. The CDR3 runs to 14 residues. This CDR3 reads CASSYNGGPGEQYF. The CDR3 DNA reads as TGCGCCAGCAGTTACAATGGGGGCCCGGGCGAGCAGTACTTC.

J is TRBJ2-1 and V is TRBV28, with 7 bases aligning to TRBD1. The CDR3 spans 16 residues. Germline loops: CDR1 MDHEN, CDR2 SYDVKM. J was trimmed by 4 bases and V by 4 bases; bases with no gene match: 10. CDR3 in amino acids: CASSSPGQRLYNEQFF. CDR3 nucleotides: TGTGCCAGCAGTTCGCCGGGACAGAGGTTATACAATGAGCAGTTCTTC.

The CDR3 bases are TGCGCCAGCAGCTTGGGGGGGACTAGCTCAACCTACGAGCAGTACTTC. This gives the protein CASSLGGTSSTYEQYF. The genes are TRBV5-1 and TRBJ2-7; 9 bases align to TRBD2. Trimming removed 0 bases from V and 2 bases from J; junction bases left unmatched: 6. The CDR3 loop spans 16 amino acids. From germline, CDR1 is SGHRS and CDR2 YFSETQ.